This entry is about one TCR beta chain. Assay used: immunoSEQ multiplex PCR; TCRdb lists only in-frame clones, some missing. The table has 80,000 or so clones, under 99% seen once. The source of the sample is a study of technical replicates of blood from several donors. The origin of this receptor is a human donor in good health. Sequenced sample: T cells isolated from PBMCs.

The CDR3 DNA reads as TGCAGCGTTGAGGGGCTAGCGGGAAGGAGGGGTAGCACAGATACGCAGTATTTT. It encodes CSVEGLAGRRGSTDTQYF. This chain connects TRBV29-1 to TRBJ2-3, with TRBD2 matching 9 bases. After removal of 3 bases from V and 0 bases from J, the junction contained 13 bases not matched to a gene. This CDR3 has 18 amino acids. Germline CDR1 reads SQVTM; CDR2 reads ANQGSEA.